Listed below are T cell receptor beta chains from one sample, sequenced in a study of blood T cell repertoires in COVID-19. Clones were sequenced by immunoSEQ multiplex PCR, and TCRdb holds only the in-frame ones, with some missing. The table includes 250,000 or so clones, roughly nine tenths detected once. Sequenced input: peripheral blood. These receptors originate from a woman aged 40-49 years who had recovered from COVID-19. Each CDR3 is given with its conserved first and last residue. Fields, in order: V gene, J gene, D gene, clone size, CDR3 protein, CDR3 DNA. A D gene is named only where the DNA matches it firmly. Clone size is stated in some rows and not others, as once, few, many or a class when expanded.

TRBV30	TRBJ2-3	TRBD2	NA	CAWSQGLAGGQHTQYF	TGTGCCTGGAGCCAAGGACTAGCGGGGGGGCAACATACGCAGTATTTT
TRBV3-1/TRBV3-2	TRBJ2-3	NA	NA	CASSGLTDTQYF	TGTGCCAGCAGCGGACTAACAGATACGCAGTATTTT
TRBV3-1/TRBV3-2	TRBJ1-6	NA	NA	CASSQTDRSNSPLHF	TGTGCCAGCAGCCAAACTGACAGGTCTAATTCACCCCTCCACTTT
TRBV2	TRBJ2-5	NA	NA	CASRGGAQETQYF	TGTGCCAGCAGAGGAGGGGCCCAAGAGACCCAGTACTTC
TRBV7-9	TRBJ2-4	NA	few	CASSLWAQPGHF	TGTGCCAGCAGCTTATGGGCCCAGCCTGGGCACTTC
TRBV11-2	TRBJ2-3	NA	NA	CASSLAFAGDTQYF	TGTGCCAGCAGCTTAGCGTTCGCGGGAGATACGCAGTATTTT
TRBV2	TRBJ1-5	NA	once	CASKVSGDHGPGPQHF	TGTGCCAGCAAAGTCTCGGGAGACCACGGGCCAGGGCCCCAGCATTTT
TRBV2	TRBJ2-3	NA	NA	CASSRGSTDTQYF	TGTGCCAGCAGCAGGGGAAGCACAGATACGCAGTATTTT
TRBV25-1	TRBJ1-5	NA	NA	CASSDGRAGASQPQHF	TGTGCCAGCAGTGACGGGCGGGCAGGGGCAAGTCAGCCCCAGCATTTT
TRBV3-1/TRBV3-2	TRBJ2-6	TRBD1	NA	CASSGPTGTGDSGANVLTF	TGTGCCAGCAGCGGACCGACCGGGACAGGGGACTCTGGGGCCAACGTCCTGACTTTC
TRBV28	TRBJ1-1	NA	NA	CASRAGANTEAFF	TGTGCCAGCAGGGCTGGGGCGAACACTGAAGCTTTCTTT
TRBV3-1/TRBV3-2	TRBJ2-1	NA	NA	CASTRRGYNEQFF	TGTGCCAGCACCCGGCGGGGATACAATGAGCAGTTCTTC
TRBV27	TRBJ2-2	NA	NA	CASSFEYRVSGTGELFF	TGTGCCAGCAGTTTCGAATACAGGGTTAGTGGGACCGGGGAGCTGTTTTTT
TRBV7-3	TRBJ2-3	TRBD2	NA	CASSSSGGIIDTQYF	TGTGCCAGCAGTTCTAGCGGGGGGATTATAGATACGCAGTATTTT
TRBV30	TRBJ1-1	NA	NA	CAWSAGVDTEAFF	TGTGCCTGGTCAGCAGGGGTGGACACTGAAGCTTTCTTT
TRBV7-6	TRBJ2-2	NA	NA	CASSDWGVSVGELFF	TGTGCCAGCAGCGACTGGGGAGTCTCGGTCGGGGAGCTGTTTTTT
TRBV5-5	TRBJ2-3	NA	NA	CASSSTSFHTDTQYF	TGTGCCAGCAGCTCGACATCTTTTCACACAGATACGCAGTATTTT
TRBV19	TRBJ2-3	NA	NA	CASRGRVHTDTQYF	TGTGCCAGTAGAGGCCGGGTCCACACAGATACGCAGTATTTT
TRBV10-2	TRBJ1-3	NA	NA	CASSGGPGNTIYF	TGCGCCAGCAGCGGGGGACCTGGAAACACCATATATTTT
TRBV18	TRBJ1-6	NA	NA	CASSPAGFYNSPLHF	TGTGCCAGCTCACCAGCAGGCTTCTATAATTCACCCCTCCACTTT
TRBV9	TRBJ1-3	NA	NA	CASSVVDRGFSGNTIYF	TGTGCCAGCAGCGTAGTAGATCGGGGTTTCTCTGGAAACACCATATATTTT
TRBV7-9	TRBJ2-3	TRBD2	NA	CASSLGTSGGRITDTQYF	TGTGCCAGCAGCTTAGGGACTAGCGGGGGACGGATCACAGATACGCAGTATTTT
TRBV5-6	TRBJ2-5	NA	NA	CASNWGHSQETQYF	TGTGCCAGCAACTGGGGGCACAGCCAAGAGACCCAGTACTTC
TRBV27	TRBJ2-5	TRBD2	once	CASSPGGPGQETQYF	TGTGCCAGCAGTCCGGGAGGACCGGGGCAAGAGACCCAGTACTTC
TRBV6-5	TRBJ2-1	NA	NA	CASSYGGVSYNEQFF	TGTGCCAGCAGTTACGGGGGCGTCTCCTACAATGAGCAGTTCTTC
TRBV2	TRBJ2-7	TRBD2	few	CASSELAGGLYEQYF	TGTGCCAGCAGTGAACTAGCGGGAGGACTCTACGAGCAGTACTTC
TRBV18	TRBJ1-2	TRBD1	NA	CASSPGQERGSGYTF	TGTGCCAGCTCACCCGGACAGGAGAGGGGCTCTGGCTACACCTTC
TRBV11-2	TRBJ2-5	TRBD1	NA	CASSYTGGRETQYF	TGTGCCAGCAGCTACACAGGGGGCAGGGAGACCCAGTACTTC
TRBV25-1	TRBJ2-4	NA	NA	CASSESGSQNIQYF	TGTGCCAGCAGTGAATCTGGTAGTCAAAACATTCAGTACTTC